What follows are 30 T cell receptor beta chains derived from one specimen sequenced in a study of T cell responses to AZD1222 COVID-19 vaccine (TCRdb year 2021). Library prep was done by the immunoSEQ multiplex PCR assay. TCRdb took over this immuneACCESS table, retaining in-frame rearrangements with V and J assigned. Such tables are incomplete; in checked studies, under half of the missing clones stem from an unresolved V gene, and the remainder is unexplained. This sample gives tens of thousands of clones in total; about 88% of them show up just once. The top ten hold roughly a tenth of the sample. The sample's time point label is to be understood as: baseline before first vaccination. This specimen was peripheral blood, taken on day 0 of AZD1222 vaccination. These receptors were obtained from an adult in good health.

The chain combines TRBV5-1 with TRBJ2-2, with D perhaps TRBD2 (5 bases). CDR3 size: 17 residues. Germline V gene data show CDR1 as SGHRS and CDR2 as YFSETQ. V lost 6 bases, J lost 0 bases, and 18 bases lay in between. CDR3 sequence (DNA): TGCGCCAGCACAGTAGGGTCACTACTAGCGAACACCGGGGAGCTGTTTTTT. This codes for CASTVGSLLANTGELFF.

This chain links TRBV6-4 with TRBJ2-7, with TRBD2 as a possible D gene (5 bases). The V gene lost 8 bases and the J gene lost 3 bases, with 14 bases spanning the gap. Per germline, CDR1 MRHNA and CDR2 SNTAGT. The CDR3 length is 13 residues. Written as DNA, the CDR3 is TGTGCCAGCCCTGAAAAGCGGTTCTACGAGCAGTACTTC. Residues: CASPEKRFYEQYF.

The CDR3 spells CASSPASSGTGELFF. In DNA form, the CDR3 reads TGTGCCAGCTCACCAGCCTCTAGCGGCACCGGGGAGCTGTTTTTT. The J gene is TRBJ2-2, the V gene TRBV18; TRBD2 matches 7 bases. CDR3 length: 15 amino acids. Germline V gene sequence: CDR1 KGHSH, CDR2 LQKENI. V lost 2 bases, J lost 4 bases, and 4 bases stayed unmatched.

V and J are TRBV7-9 and TRBJ2-1, with D possibly being TRBD2 (7 bases). Looked up from germline, CDR1 is SEHNR and CDR2 is FQNEAQ (reference sequence). There are 13 residues in the CDR3. V was shortened by 4 bases and J by 15 bases, with 19 bases between the two germline ends. The CDR3 DNA reads as TGTGCCAGCAGCTGGGGGCTAGCGGCTTTAAGGTTCTTC. Its protein product is CASSWGLAALRFF.

Details on this clone: Other DNA sequences in this specimen translate into the identical CDR3. The chain links TRBV29-1 to TRBJ2-2; 8 bases align to TRBD2. CDR3 length: 14 residues. V lost 4 bases, J lost 3 bases, and 4 bases stayed unmatched. Germline-derived CDR1 and CDR2 are SQVTM and ANQGSEA. The CDR3 bases are TGCAGCGTTGGGGGGCGGGGGGACACCGGGGAGCTGTTTTTT. Protein: CSVGGRGDTGELFF.

In its sample, this clone was seen once. The DNA for the CDR3 is TGTGCCAGCAGATTTCAGAGTTTTGTTTTCTTT. Amino acids: CASRFQSFVFF. The genes are TRBV6-5 and TRBJ1-1; D is ambiguous. In germline, CDR1 is MNHEY, CDR2 SVGAGI. Trimming cost V 6 bases and J 13 bases, with 15 bases left between them. The CDR3 sequence is 11 residues long.

The V gene is TRBV27, the J gene TRBJ2-6, with D hard to call. Trimming left V 6 bases short and J 0 bases short, with 9 bases between. The length of the CDR3 is 15 residues. The germline CDR1 and CDR2 sequences are MNHEY and SMNVEV (reference sequence). CDR3 nucleotides: TGTGCCAGCAGGGACGTAGGCTCTGGGGCCAACGTCCTGACTTTC. This gives the protein CASRDVGSGANVLTF.

The V call is TRBV7-2, the J call TRBJ2-5; either TRBD1 or TRBD2 may supply D (5 bases each). The CDR3 spans 14 residues. Germline V gene lookup returns CDR1 SGHTA and CDR2 FQGNSA. Trimming shortened V by 5 bases and J by 5 bases, and 15 bases separated the two germline ends. The CDR3 DNA sequence: TGTGCCAGCAGCCCCCGAGTGGGGGTGGAGACCCAGTACTTC. This sequence encodes CASSPRVGVETQYF.

Written as DNA, the CDR3 is TGTGCCAGCAGCCAAGAAGGGTTGGGCTATGGCTACACCTTC. Its translation is CASSQEGLGYGYTF. V usage is TRBV3-1 (or the pseudogene TRBV3-2) and J usage is TRBJ1-2; D unresolved. The CDR3 is 14 amino acids. Germline CDR1 is LGHDT and CDR2 is YNNKEL (reference sequence). Trimming left V 0 bases short and J 4 bases short, with 9 bases between.

The chain uses TRBV9 and TRBJ1-1, with TRBD1 as a possible D gene (6 bases). The length of the CDR3 is 15 residues. V was clipped by 3 bases and J by 1 base, with 13 bases between them. Germline CDR1 reads SGDLS; CDR2 reads YYNGEE. Here the CDR3 DNA reads TGTGCCAGCAGCGCTAGGCAGGGGCCGAACACTGAAGCTTTCTTT. This codes for CASSARQGPNTEAFF.

The CDR3 sequence: CASSSLGDNSPLHF. As DNA, the CDR3 is TGTGCCAGCTCATCCCTCGGGGATAATTCACCCCTCCACTTT. The chain employs TRBV18 and TRBJ1-6; D gene ambiguous. This CDR3 is built from 14 residues. Germline V lookup: CDR1 KGHSH, CDR2 LQKENI. Trimming took off 5 bases at V and 5 bases at J, with 10 bases between the two ends.

This chain connects TRBV2 to TRBJ2-1, with TRBD1 as a possible D gene (8 bases). CDR3 length equals 16 residues. CDR1 and CDR2 from the germline V gene are SNHLY and FYNNEI. V lost 8 bases to trimming and J lost 5 bases, with 22 bases between them. The CDR3 sequence: CASLGGTGLGHNEQFF. CDR3 bases: TGTGCCAGCCTGGGGGGGACAGGACTAGGTCACAATGAGCAGTTCTTC.

The DNA of the CDR3 is TGTGCCAGCAGCCTGGACAGGGACTATGGCTACACCTTC. Translated: CASSLDRDYGYTF. The chain has TRBV7-2 and TRBJ1-2; 8 nucleotides match TRBD1. CDR3 size: 13 residues. Germline V gene data show CDR1 as SGHTA and CDR2 as FQGNSA. V shed 5 bases, J shed 3 bases, and the junction held 2 bases outside the gene matches.

The chain links TRBV4-1 to TRBJ2-2, with D possibly matching TRBD1 (5 bases). The germline V gene has CDR1 MGHRA and CDR2 YSYEKL. This CDR3 has 16 amino acids. V was trimmed by 7 bases and J by 2 bases, leaving 17 bases between them. CDR3 sequence: CASTKRMGHNTGELFF. CDR3 DNA: TGCGCCAGCACGAAGAGGATGGGGCATAACACCGGGGAGCTGTTTTTT.

V is TRBV5-5 and J is TRBJ1-4, with 8 bases identical to TRBD1. Trimming took 4 bases from V and 7 from J; bases not matched to a gene: 6. The CDR3 has 14 residues. Germline assignment: CDR1 SGHKS and CDR2 YYEKEE (reference sequence). CDR3 in amino acids: CASSRTGSREKLFF. As DNA, the CDR3 is TGTGCCAGCAGCCGGACAGGGAGCCGTGAAAAACTGTTTTTT.

CDR3 protein: CASSEMGDADTQYF. The CDR3 nucleotides are TGTGCCAGCAGTGAGATGGGGGACGCAGATACGCAGTATTTT. This chain uses TRBV6-2 or TRBV6-3 with TRBJ2-3, with D possibly being TRBD1 or TRBD2 (5 bases each). Germline lookup yields CDR1 MNHEY and CDR2 SVGEGT. Trimming removed 5 bases at V and 4 bases at J, with 13 bases between. The CDR3 covers 14 residues.

The chain is built from TRBV5-1 and TRBJ2-7, with 11 bases lining up with TRBD2. With 2 bases clipped from V and 2 bases from J, the junction kept 9 bases outside the gene matches. This CDR3 is 17 amino acids long. Germline values: CDR1 SGHRS, CDR2 YFSETQ. In nucleotides, the CDR3 is TGCGCCAGCAGCTTCGACCGAGGGACTAGCGGCCCCTACGAGCAGTACTTC. This sequence encodes CASSFDRGTSGPYEQYF.

The chain combines TRBV25-1 with TRBJ1-1; D possibly corresponds to TRBD1 (6 bases). V was clipped by 3 bases and J by 0 bases, with 14 bases between them. Germline V gene lookup returns CDR1 MGHDK and CDR2 SYGVNS. The CDR3 has 16 residues. The CDR3, as DNA: TGTGCCAGCAGTGAGGAGAGGGGGGATGTGAACACTGAAGCTTTCTTT. This sequence encodes CASSEERGDVNTEAFF.

The chain uses TRBV28 and TRBJ2-2, with a weak D call TRBD2 (6 bases). The CDR3 is made up of 13 amino acids. Germline-derived CDR1 and CDR2 are MDHEN and SYDVKM. Trimming removed 9 bases at V and 0 bases at J, with 8 bases between. The CDR3 sequence is CASRRANTGELFF. In DNA form, the CDR3 reads TGTGCCAGTCGGAGGGCGAACACCGGGGAGCTGTTTTTT.

This clone showed up just once. V usage is TRBV7-2 and J usage is TRBJ1-4; 7 bases match TRBD1. With 5 bases clipped from V and 4 bases from J, the junction kept 19 bases outside the gene matches. This CDR3 spans 19 amino acids. Per the germline V gene, CDR1 is SGHTA and CDR2 is FQGNSA. CDR3 residues: CASSRRWTGAGWSNEKLFF. The DNA of the CDR3 is TGTGCCAGCAGCCGTAGATGGACAGGCGCAGGTTGGAGTAATGAAAAACTGTTTTTT.

This clone was found once. The chain carries TRBV5-1 and TRBJ2-1; 9 nucleotides agree with TRBD2. Germline assignment: CDR1 SGHRS and CDR2 YFSETQ. The CDR3 loop spans 15 amino acids. The J segment lost 9 bases and the V segment lost 0 bases, leaving 7 bases of the junction unmatched. The CDR3 region is CASSLGIAGAGEQFF. CDR3 nucleotide sequence: TGCGCCAGCAGCTTGGGGATAGCGGGGGCGGGTGAGCAGTTCTTC.

The chain has TRBV29-1 and TRBJ2-7, with a weak D call TRBD1 (6 bases). From germline, CDR1 is SQVTM and CDR2 ANQGSEA. V lost 6 bases, J lost 6 bases, and 18 bases lay in between. This CDR3 is built from 13 residues. Here the CDR3 reads CSVSEQGRGEQYF. CDR3 DNA sequence: TGCAGCGTCTCCGAACAGGGTCGAGGCGAGCAGTACTTC.

The rearrangement links TRBV24-1 to TRBJ2-1; tentatively, D is TRBD1 or TRBD2 (5 bases each). V dropped 0 bases and J dropped 2 bases, with 13 bases sitting between them. CDR3 length equals 17 residues. CDR1 and CDR2 (germline): KGHDR, SFDVKD. The CDR3 nucleotides are TGTGCCACCAGTGATTTGGCAGGGAGAAACCCCTACAATGAGCAGTTCTTC. This sequence encodes CATSDLAGRNPYNEQFF.

The chain has TRBV2 and TRBJ2-4; D might be TRBD2 (5 bases). Germline CDR1 SNHLY, CDR2 FYNNEI. The CDR3 loop spans 15 amino acids. V shed 3 bases and J shed 1 base, with 10 bases lying between them. In DNA form, the CDR3 reads TGTGCCAGCAGTGACCGGGGTCCTGCCAAAAACATTCAGTACTTC. The encoded protein is CASSDRGPAKNIQYF.

The CDR3 DNA reads TGTGCCAGCAGCCAAGAAAGGCTAGCCTCCTACAATGAGCAGTTCTTC. Encoded protein: CASSQERLASYNEQFF. This chain uses TRBV14 with TRBJ2-1; D possibly corresponds to TRBD2 (5 bases). With 0 bases removed from V and 0 bases from J, the gap between germline ends came to 9 bases. Germline V gene sequence: CDR1 SGHDN, CDR2 FVKESK. The CDR3 has 16 amino acids.

CDR3 nucleotide sequence: TGTGCCAGCAGCCAATCATACTCCTACGAGCAGTACTTC. Its translation: CASSQSYSYEQYF. This chain joins TRBV3-1 (or the pseudogene TRBV3-2) and TRBJ2-7, with D unclear. V lost 2 bases and J lost 0, with 5 bases in between. Looked up from germline, CDR1 is LGHDT and CDR2 is YNNKEL (reference sequence). CDR3 length: 13 residues.

Details on this clone: Compared with germline, one end of the junction differs, possibly owing to a read error. The chain combines TRBV7-7 with TRBJ2-1; TRBD2 aligns across 9 bases. Looked up from germline, CDR1 is SSHAT and CDR2 is FNYEAQ (reference sequence). This CDR3 contains 15 residues. The CDR3 sequence is CASSPLESGGNEQFF. The CDR3 DNA sequence: TGTGCTAGCAGCCCCCTCGAGAGCGGGGGGAATGAGCAGTTCTTC.

This clone has a single count. The gene calls are TRBV7-2 and TRBJ2-2, with D possibly matching TRBD2 (5 bases). The CDR3 extends over 15 amino acids. V gave up 2 bases and J gave up 1 base, with 8 bases separating them. The germline CDR1 and CDR2 sequences are SGHTA and FQGNSA. The CDR3 here is CASSLTSMNTGELFF. The CDR3 DNA sequence: TGTGCCAGCAGCTTAACTAGTATGAACACCGGGGAGCTGTTTTTT.

This rearrangement joins TRBV4-1 to TRBJ2-3; TRBD2 matches 8 bases. V was pared by 2 bases and J by 2 bases, with 3 bases of the junction left unmatched. This CDR3 is 15 amino acids long. Germline CDR1 and CDR2: MGHRA and YSYEKL. The CDR3 bases are TGCGCCAGCAGCCAAATAGCGGGACCCACAGATACGCAGTATTTT. The encoded protein is CASSQIAGPTDTQYF.

V gene TRBV3-1 (or the pseudogene TRBV3-2) combines with J gene TRBJ2-2, with 7 bases fitting TRBD1. This CDR3 contains 16 residues. Germline V lookup: CDR1 LGHDT, CDR2 YNNKEL (reference sequence). V gave up 4 bases and J gave up 0 bases; unmatched junction bases: 5. Here the CDR3 DNA reads TGTGCCAGCAGCCGCCCGGGGACAGCGAACACCGGGGAGCTGTTTTTT. Its translation is CASSRPGTANTGELFF.